This T cell receptor beta chain comes out of a study of T cell clones after liver transplantation. The protocol was immunoSEQ multiplex PCR, while the TCRdb copy is restricted to in-frame clones and leaves out a portion. The sample has tens of thousands of clones; over 80% are singletons. Germline CDR1 reads MNHNS; CDR2 reads SASEGT. Trimming removed 6 bases at V and 4 bases at J, with 6 bases between. The CDR3 extends over 11 amino acids. This rearrangement joins TRBV6-1 to TRBJ1-2; D unclear. The sample was CD4+ T cells from blood, taken almost 47 months after liver transplant. The clonotype originates from a human patient who received a liver transplant. Some of the T cells may derive from the graft donor. The CDR3 bases are TGTGCCAGCAGGAGTACCTATGGCTACACCTTC. This translates into CASRSTYGYTF.